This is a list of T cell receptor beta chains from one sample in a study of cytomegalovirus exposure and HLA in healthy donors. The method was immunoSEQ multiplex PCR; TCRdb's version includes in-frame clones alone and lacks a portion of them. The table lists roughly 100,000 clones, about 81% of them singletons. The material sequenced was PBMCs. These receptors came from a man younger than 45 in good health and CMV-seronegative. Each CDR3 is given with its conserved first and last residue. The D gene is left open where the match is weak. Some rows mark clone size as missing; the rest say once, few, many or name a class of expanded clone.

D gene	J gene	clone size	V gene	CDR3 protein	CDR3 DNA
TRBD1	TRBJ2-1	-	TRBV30	CAWRDRDRGVHEQFF	TGTGCCTGGAGGGACCGGGACAGGGGGGTCCATGAGCAGTTCTTC
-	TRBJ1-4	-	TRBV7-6	CASSLRQPTNEKLFF	TGTGCCAGCAGCCTGCGACAGCCAACTAATGAAAAACTGTTTTTT
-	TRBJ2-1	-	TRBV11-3	CASSDRTSNEQFF	TGTGCCAGCAGCGATCGGACTTCCAATGAGCAGTTCTTC
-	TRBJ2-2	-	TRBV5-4	CASRLGGAGGELFF	TGTGCCAGCCGTCTTGGAGGGGCCGGCGGGGAGCTGTTTTTT
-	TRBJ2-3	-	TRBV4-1	CASSHLWSGGEGDTQYF	TGCGCCAGCAGCCACCTTTGGTCGGGCGGAGAGGGAGATACGCAGTATTTT
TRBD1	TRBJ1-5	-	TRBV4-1	CASSLTGQGVQPQHF	TGCGCCAGCAGCCTTACCGGACAGGGGGTTCAGCCCCAGCATTTT
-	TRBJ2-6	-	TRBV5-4	CASGTGGTGANVLTF	TGTGCCAGCGGGACGGGGGGCACTGGGGCCAACGTCCTGACTTTC
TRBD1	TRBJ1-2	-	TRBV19	CASSVRMAGTGNGYTF	TGTGCCAGTAGTGTTCGAATGGCCGGGACAGGGAATGGCTACACCTTC
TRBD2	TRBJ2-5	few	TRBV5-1	CASGMGGDQETQYF	TGCGCCAGCGGGATGGGGGGGGACCAAGAGACCCAGTACTTC
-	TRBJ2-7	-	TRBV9	CASTGTRVYEQYF	TGTGCCAGCACCGGAACCCGGGTCTACGAGCAGTACTTC
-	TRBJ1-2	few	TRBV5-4	CASSLGAPGLYGYTF	TGTGCCAGCAGCCTAGGTGCTCCCGGTTTATATGGCTACACCTTC
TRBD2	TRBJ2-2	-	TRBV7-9	CASSLASGTTGELFF	TGTGCCAGCAGCTTGGCTAGCGGGACCACCGGGGAGCTGTTTTTT
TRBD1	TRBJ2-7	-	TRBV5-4	CASSPGQGYSYEQYF	TGTGCCAGCAGCCCGGGACAGGGATACTCCTACGAGCAGTACTTC
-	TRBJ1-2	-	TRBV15	CATSRDAQNLYGYTF	TGTGCCACCAGCAGAGATGCACAGAACTTATATGGCTACACCTTC
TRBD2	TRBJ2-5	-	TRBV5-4	CASSLEMWGEGTQYF	TGTGCCAGCAGCTTGGAAATGTGGGGGGAGGGGACCCAGTACTTC
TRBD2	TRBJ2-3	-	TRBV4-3	CASSRAGTSGVPTDTQYF	TGCGCCAGCAGCCGGGCAGGGACTAGCGGGGTACCCACAGATACGCAGTATTTT
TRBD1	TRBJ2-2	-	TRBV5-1	CASSSGTGSGELFF	TGCGCCAGCAGCTCCGGGACAGGGTCCGGGGAGCTGTTTTTT
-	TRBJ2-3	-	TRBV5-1	CASSLQGESSTDTQYF	TGCGCCAGCAGCTTGCAGGGCGAGAGTAGCACAGATACGCAGTATTTT
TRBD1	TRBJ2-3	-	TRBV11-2	CASSGDREKDTQYF	TGTGCCAGCAGTGGGGACAGGGAAAAAGATACGCAGTATTTT
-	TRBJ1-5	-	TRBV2	CASSEALGLGTARQPQHF	TGTGCCAGCAGTGAAGCGCTGGGACTAGGGACCGCACGCCAGCCCCAGCATTTT
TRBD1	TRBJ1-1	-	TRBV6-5	CASSYGQGSTEAFF	TGTGCCAGCAGTTACGGACAGGGGAGCACTGAAGCTTTCTTT
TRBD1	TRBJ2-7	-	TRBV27	CASSLSGGQGLWEQYF	TGTGCCAGCAGTTTATCGGGGGGACAGGGTTTGTGGGAGCAGTACTTC
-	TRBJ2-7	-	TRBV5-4	CASSLGDTYEQYF	TGTGCCAGCAGCTTGGGAGACACCTACGAGCAGTACTTC
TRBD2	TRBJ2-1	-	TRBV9	CASGAGLAMGNEQFF	TGTGCCAGCGGCGCGGGACTAGCGATGGGGAATGAGCAGTTCTTC
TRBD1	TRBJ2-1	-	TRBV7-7	CASSLAQGAYEQFF	TGTGCCAGCAGCTTAGCGCAGGGGGCTTATGAGCAGTTCTTC
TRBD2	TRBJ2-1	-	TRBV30	CAWSVRAGGHNEQFF	TGTGCCTGGAGTGTAAGGGCGGGGGGGCACAATGAGCAGTTCTTC
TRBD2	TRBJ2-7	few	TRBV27	CASSSQGTSGSEQYF	TGTGCCAGCAGTTCCCAGGGGACTAGCGGGAGTGAGCAGTACTTC
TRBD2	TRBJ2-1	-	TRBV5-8	CASRTRLAAHNEQFF	TGTGCCAGCAGGACGCGACTAGCAGCCCACAATGAGCAGTTCTTC
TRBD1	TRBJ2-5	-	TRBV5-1	CASSPQGAQETQYF	TGCGCCAGCAGCCCCCAGGGGGCCCAAGAGACCCAGTACTTC